The source of this T cell receptor beta chain is a study of shared clonotypes between healthy human individuals. This clone has just a few counts. The assay was immunoSEQ multiplex PCR, and TCRdb's table has in-frame clones only and misses some. Here the sample spans 600,000 to 750,000 clones, 55% to 80% being singletons. The sequence derives from a woman aged 25 to 39 in good health. Source material: memory CD4+ T cells sorted from blood. Subset given: CD45RA-negative fraction.

The CDR3: CATSRPAGKTQYF. The CDR3 bases are TGTGCCACCAGCAGACCTGCTGGGAAGACCCAGTACTTC. The chain joins TRBV15 to TRBJ2-5; D unclear. CDR1 is LNHNV, CDR2 YYDKDF, per germline (reference sequence). V lost 2 bases to trimming and J lost 6 bases, with 10 bases between them. This CDR3 comprises 13 residues. The full variable domain, in which reference TRBV15 and TRBJ2-5 provide the parts outside the CDR3, is DAMVIQNPRYQVTQFGKPVTLSCSQTLNHNVMYWYQQKSSQAPKLLFHYYDKDFNNEADTPDNFQSRRPNTSFCFLDIRSPGLGDTAMYLCATSRPAGKTQYFGPGTRLLVL.